The subject of this entry is one T cell receptor (beta chain). The target antigen is unknown. A much larger clone differs from this one at a single base, so this may be a read error. These data originate in a study of CD8+CD57+ T cells in acquired aplastic anemia. Overall study: DNA from sorted CD4+ and CD8+ cells averaged roughly 3.4 ug. Study-level results: Patients and controls had in common 25 to 30 CD8+ CDR3 sequences.

Profiling of TCR beta VDJ combinations and CDR3 sequences used genomic DNA as template. TCRdb itself ran the reads through MiXCR, one entry per CDR3 protein. The repertoire includes roughly 420,000 distinct CDR3 sequences, roughly 64% of them detected once, and 4% sits in the top ten. The germline CDR1 and CDR2 sequences are MNHEY and SVGEGT. V shed 7 bases, J shed 6 bases, and the junction held 15 bases outside the gene matches. This CDR3 has 15 amino acids. The gene calls are TRBV6-2 or TRBV6-3 and TRBJ2-7; 7 positions agree with TRBD1. Sequenced sample: sorted CD4+, CD8+, or CD8+CD57+ T cells (not recorded which) from PBMCs. The clonotype was recovered from a human donor in good health, serving as a control. The CDR3 protein is CASNSAGAGGSEQYF. The CDR3 nucleotides read TGTGCCAGCAACTCGGCTGGGGCAGGGGGTAGCGAGCAGTACTTC.